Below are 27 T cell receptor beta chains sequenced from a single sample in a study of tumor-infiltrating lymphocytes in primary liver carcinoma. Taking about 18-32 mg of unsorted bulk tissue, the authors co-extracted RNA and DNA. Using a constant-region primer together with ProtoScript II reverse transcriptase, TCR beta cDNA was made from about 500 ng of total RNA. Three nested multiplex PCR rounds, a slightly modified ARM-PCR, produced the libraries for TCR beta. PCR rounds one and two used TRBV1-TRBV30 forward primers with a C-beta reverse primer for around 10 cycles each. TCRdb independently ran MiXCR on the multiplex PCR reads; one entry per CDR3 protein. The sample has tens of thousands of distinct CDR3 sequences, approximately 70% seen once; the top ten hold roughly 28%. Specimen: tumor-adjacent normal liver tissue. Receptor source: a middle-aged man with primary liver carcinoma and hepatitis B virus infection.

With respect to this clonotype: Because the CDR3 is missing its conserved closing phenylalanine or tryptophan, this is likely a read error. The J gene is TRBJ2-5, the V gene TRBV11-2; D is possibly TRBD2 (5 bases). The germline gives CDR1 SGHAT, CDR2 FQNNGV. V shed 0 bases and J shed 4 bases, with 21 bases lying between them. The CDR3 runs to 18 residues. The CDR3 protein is CASSLDPWSSRRGETQYL. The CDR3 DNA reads TGTGCCAGCAGCTTAGACCCGTGGTCTAGCAGGAGAGGAGAGACCCAGTACCTC.

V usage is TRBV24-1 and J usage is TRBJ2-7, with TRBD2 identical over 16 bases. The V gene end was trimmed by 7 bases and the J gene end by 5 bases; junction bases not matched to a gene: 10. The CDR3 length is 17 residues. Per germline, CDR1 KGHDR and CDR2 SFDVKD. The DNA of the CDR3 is TGTGCCACCAGCAATTCCGGGACTAGCGGGAGGGTCGACGAGCAGTACTTC. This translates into CATSNSGTSGRVDEQYF.

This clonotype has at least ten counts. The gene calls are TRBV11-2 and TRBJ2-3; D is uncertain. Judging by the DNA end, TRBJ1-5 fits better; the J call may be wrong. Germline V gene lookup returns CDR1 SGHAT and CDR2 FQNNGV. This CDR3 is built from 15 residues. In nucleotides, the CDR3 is TGTGCCAGCAGCTTAGATCTGGCTAGCACAGATACGCAGCATTTT. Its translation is CASSLDLASTDTQHF.

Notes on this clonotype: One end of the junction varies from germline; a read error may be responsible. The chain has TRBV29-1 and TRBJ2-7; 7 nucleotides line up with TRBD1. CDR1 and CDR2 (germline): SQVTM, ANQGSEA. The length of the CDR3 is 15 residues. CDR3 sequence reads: CSVARGQRDSYEQCF. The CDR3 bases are TGCAGCGTCGCACGCGGACAGAGGGACAGCTACGAGCAGTGCTTC.

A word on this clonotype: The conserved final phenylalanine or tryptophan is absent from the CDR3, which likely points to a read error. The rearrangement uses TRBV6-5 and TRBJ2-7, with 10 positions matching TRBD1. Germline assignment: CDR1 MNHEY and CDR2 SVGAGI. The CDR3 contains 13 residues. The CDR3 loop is CVSSTGTGVEQYL. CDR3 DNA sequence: TGTGTCAGCAGTACCGGGACAGGGGTCGAGCAGTACTTA.

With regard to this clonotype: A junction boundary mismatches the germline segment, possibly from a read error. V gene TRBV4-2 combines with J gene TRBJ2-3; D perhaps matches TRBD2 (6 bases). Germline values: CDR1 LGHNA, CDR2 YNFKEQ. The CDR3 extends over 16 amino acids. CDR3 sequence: CVSSQDLVGGTDTKYF. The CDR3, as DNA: TGTGTCAGCAGCCAAGATCTAGTGGGAGGCACAGATACGAAGTATTTT.

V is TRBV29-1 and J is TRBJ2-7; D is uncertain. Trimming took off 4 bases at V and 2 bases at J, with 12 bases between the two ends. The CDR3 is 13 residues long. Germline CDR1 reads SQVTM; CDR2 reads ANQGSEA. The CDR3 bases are TGCAGCGTTGTCGGGTCCGAACCCTACGAGCAGTACTTC. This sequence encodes CSVVGSEPYEQYF.

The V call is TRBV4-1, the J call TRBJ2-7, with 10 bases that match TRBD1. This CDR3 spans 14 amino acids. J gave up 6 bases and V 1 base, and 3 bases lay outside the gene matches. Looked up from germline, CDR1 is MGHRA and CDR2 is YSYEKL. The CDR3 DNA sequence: TGCGCCAGCAGCCAAGTGGACAGGGGGGGCGAGCAGTACTTC. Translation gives CASSQVDRGGEQYF.

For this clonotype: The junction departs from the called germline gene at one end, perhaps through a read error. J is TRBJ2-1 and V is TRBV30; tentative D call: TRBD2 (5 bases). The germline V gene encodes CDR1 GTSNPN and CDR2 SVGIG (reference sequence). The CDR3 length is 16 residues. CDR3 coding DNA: TGTGCCTGGAGCCCGCCGGGGTCTGAGTCCTGCAATGAGCAGTTCTTC. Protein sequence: CAWSPPGSESCNEQFF.

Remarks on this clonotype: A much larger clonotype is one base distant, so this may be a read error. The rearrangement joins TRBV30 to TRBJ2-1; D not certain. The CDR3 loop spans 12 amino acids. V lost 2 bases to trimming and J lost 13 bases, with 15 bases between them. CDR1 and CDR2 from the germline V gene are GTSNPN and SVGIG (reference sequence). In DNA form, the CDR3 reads TGTGCCTGGAGTACAATCCGGATGGGACAGTTCTTC. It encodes CAWSTIRMGQFF.

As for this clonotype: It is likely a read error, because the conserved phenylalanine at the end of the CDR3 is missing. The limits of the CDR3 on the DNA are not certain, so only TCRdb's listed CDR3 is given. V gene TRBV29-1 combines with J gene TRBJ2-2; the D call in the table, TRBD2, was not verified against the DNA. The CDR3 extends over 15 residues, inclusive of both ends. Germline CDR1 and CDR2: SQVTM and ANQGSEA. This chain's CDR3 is CSVGTSAANTGELFV.

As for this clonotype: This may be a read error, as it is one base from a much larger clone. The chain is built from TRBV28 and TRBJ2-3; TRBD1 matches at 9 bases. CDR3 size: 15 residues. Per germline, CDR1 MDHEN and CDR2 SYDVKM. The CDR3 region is CTSSGQGISTDTQYF. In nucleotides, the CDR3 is TGTACCAGCAGCGGACAGGGGATTAGCACAGATACGCAGTATTTT.

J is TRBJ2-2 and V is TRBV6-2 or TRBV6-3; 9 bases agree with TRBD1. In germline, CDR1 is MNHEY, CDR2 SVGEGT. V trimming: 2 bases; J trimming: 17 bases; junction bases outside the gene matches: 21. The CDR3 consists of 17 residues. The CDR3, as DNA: TGTGCCAGCAGTTACCCCACAGGGGGCACGAAGACCGGGGAGTTCTTTTTT. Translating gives CASSYPTGGTKTGEFFF.

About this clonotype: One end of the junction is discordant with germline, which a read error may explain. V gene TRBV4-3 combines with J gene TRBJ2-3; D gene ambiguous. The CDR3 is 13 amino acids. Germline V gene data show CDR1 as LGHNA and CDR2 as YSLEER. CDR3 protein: CAISRDRPDTQYF. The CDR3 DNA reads TGCGCCATCAGCCGAGATCGGCCAGATACGCAGTATTTT.

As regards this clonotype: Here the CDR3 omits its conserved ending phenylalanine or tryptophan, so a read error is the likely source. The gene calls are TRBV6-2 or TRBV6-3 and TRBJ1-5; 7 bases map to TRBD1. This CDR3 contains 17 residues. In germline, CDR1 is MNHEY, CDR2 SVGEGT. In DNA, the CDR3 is TGTGCCAGCGCCCCTACAGAGGGGGCGTATAGCAGTCAGCCCCAGCATCTT. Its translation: CASAPTEGAYSSQPQHL.

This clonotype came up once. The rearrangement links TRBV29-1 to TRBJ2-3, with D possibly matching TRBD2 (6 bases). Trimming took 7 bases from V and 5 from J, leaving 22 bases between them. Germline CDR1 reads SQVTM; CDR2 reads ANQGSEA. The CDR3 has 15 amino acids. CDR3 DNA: TGCAGCGCACGGACTAACGGGAGTTGGAAAGATACGCAGTATTTT. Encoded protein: CSARTNGSWKDTQYF.

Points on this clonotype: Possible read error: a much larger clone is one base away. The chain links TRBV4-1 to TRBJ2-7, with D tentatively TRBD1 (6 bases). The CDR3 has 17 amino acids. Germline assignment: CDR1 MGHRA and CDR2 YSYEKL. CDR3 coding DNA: TGCACCAGTAGCCTAGGGGGACGACAGTGGCTCTCCTACGAGCAGTACTTC. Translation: CTSSLGGRQWLSYEQYF.

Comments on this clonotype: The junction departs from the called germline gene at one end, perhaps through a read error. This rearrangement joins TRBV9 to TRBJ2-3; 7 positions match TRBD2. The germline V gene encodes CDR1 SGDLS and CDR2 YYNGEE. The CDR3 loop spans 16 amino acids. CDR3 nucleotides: TGTGCCAGCAGCGTCCTAGCGGAAGGAAGCACAGATACGCATTATTTT. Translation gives CASSVLAEGSTDTHYF.

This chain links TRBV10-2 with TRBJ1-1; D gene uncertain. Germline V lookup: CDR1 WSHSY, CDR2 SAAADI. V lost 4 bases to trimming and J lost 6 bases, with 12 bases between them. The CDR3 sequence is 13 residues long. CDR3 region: CASSVTGPSEAFF. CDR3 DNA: TGCGCCAGCAGTGTGACTGGACCTTCTGAAGCTTTCTTT.

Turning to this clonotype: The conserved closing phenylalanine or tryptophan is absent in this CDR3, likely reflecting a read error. CDR3 sequence reads: CASSLGMAEQFL. The CDR3 region has the DNA TGTGCCAGCAGCTTGGGTATGGCTGAGCAGTTCTTG. The V call is TRBV11-2, the J call TRBJ2-1; unclear D gene. The V gene lost 3 bases and the J gene lost 9 bases, with 9 bases spanning the gap. The CDR3 extends over 12 amino acids. Germline lookup yields CDR1 SGHAT and CDR2 FQNNGV.

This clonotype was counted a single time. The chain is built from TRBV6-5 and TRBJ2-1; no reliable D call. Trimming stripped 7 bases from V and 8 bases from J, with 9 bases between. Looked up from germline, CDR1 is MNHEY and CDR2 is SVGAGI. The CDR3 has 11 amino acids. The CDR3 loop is CASIQRDEQFF. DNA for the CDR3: TGTGCCAGCATCCAGCGAGATGAGCAGTTCTTC.

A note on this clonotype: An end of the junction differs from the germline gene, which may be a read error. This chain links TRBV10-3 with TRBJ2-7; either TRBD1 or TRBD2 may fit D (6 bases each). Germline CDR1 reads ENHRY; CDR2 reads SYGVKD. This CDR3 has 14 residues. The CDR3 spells CAIRQGLTGVERHF. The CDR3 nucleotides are TGTGCCATCAGACAGGGACTCACTGGGGTTGAGCGGCACTTC.

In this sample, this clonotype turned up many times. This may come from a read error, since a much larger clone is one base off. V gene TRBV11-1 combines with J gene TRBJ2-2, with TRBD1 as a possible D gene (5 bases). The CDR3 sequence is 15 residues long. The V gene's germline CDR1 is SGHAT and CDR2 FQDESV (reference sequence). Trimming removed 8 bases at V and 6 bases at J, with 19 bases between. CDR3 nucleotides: TGTGCCAGCTGCTATACAGGACCTTTCTCCGGGGAGCTGTTTTTT. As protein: CASCYTGPFSGELFF. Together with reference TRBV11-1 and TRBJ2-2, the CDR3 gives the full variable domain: EAEVAQSPRYKITEKSQAVAFWCDPISGHATLYWYRQILGQGPELLVQFQDESVVDDSQLPKDRFSAERLKGVDSTLKIQPAELGDSAMYLCASCYTGPFSGELFFGEGSRLTVL.

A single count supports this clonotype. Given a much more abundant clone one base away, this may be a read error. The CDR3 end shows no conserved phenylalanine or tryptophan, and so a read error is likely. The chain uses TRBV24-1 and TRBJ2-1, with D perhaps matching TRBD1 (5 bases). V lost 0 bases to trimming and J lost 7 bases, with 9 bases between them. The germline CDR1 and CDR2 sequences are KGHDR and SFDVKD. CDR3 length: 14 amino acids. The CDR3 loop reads CATSDLSGKNEQFY. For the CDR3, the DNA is TGTGCCACCAGTGATTTGTCAGGGAAGAATGAGCAGTTCTAC.

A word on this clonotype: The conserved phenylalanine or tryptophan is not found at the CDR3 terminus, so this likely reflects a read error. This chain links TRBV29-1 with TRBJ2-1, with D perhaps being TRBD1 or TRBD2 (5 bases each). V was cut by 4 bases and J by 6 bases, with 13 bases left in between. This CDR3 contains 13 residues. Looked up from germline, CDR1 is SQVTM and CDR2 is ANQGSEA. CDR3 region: CSVVGSGSNEQFS. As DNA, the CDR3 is TGCAGCGTTGTCGGGTCAGGGAGCAATGAGCAGTTCTCC.

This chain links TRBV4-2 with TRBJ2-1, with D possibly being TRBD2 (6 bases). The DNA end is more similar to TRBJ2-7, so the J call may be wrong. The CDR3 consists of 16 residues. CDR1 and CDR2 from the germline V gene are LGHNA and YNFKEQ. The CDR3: CASSHAGGEGNNEQYF. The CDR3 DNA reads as TGTGCCAGCAGCCACGCCGGGGGAGAGGGGAACAATGAGCAGTACTTC.

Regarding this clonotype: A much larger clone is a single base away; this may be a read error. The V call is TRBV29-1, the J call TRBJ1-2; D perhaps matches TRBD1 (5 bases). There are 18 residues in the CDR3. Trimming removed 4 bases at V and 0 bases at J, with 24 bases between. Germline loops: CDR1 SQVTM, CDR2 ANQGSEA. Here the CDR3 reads CSVGAPTGAQVANYGYTF. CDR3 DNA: TGCAGCGTTGGGGCACCAACAGGAGCTCAAGTGGCTAACTATGGCTACACCTTC.